The 19 T cell receptor beta chains presented below share a single source sample, sequenced in a study of beta chain features in type 1 diabetes. Reverse transcribing all isolated RNA meant expressed TCRB transcripts were sequenced. Profiling relied on immunoSEQ multiplex PCR, and the TCRdb table lists in-frame clones only, not all of them. The table records around 240,000 clones, approximately 70% of them present only once. Specimen: naive CD4+ T cells from blood. Source of these receptors: a man in his thirties or forties in good health.

The genes are TRBV7-9 and TRBJ2-5, with D unclear. Trimming stripped 5 bases from V and 1 base from J, with 5 bases between. The CDR3 runs 12 residues. Per the germline V gene, CDR1 is SEHNR and CDR2 is FQNEAQ (reference sequence). The CDR3 reads CASSRLQETQYF. The CDR3 DNA follows: TGTGCCAGCAGCCGACTCCAAGAGACCCAGTACTTC.

In its sample, this clone was seen a few times. The rearrangement links TRBV25-1 to TRBJ2-5; 9 nucleotides line up with TRBD2. V lost 6 bases and J lost 7; bases outside the gene matches: 6. Germline V gene lookup returns CDR1 MGHDK and CDR2 SYGVNS. The CDR3 consists of 13 residues. CDR3 protein: CASRGLALGTQYF. In nucleotides, the CDR3 is TGTGCCAGCAGAGGACTAGCGTTAGGGACCCAGTACTTC.

This clone was recorded a few times. The chain is built from TRBV2 and TRBJ2-3; tentatively, D is TRBD2 (6 bases). The V end was cut by 7 bases, the J end by 0 bases, with 14 bases between. Germline V lookup: CDR1 SNHLY, CDR2 FYNNEI. CDR3 size: 15 residues. The CDR3 sequence: CASISWRGSTDTQYF. Written as DNA, the CDR3 is TGTGCCAGCATCTCCTGGCGGGGAAGCACAGATACGCAGTATTTT. Variable domain in full (rest from reference TRBV2 and TRBJ2-3): EPEVTQTPSHQVTQMGQEVILRCVPISNHLYFYWYRQILGQKVEFLVSFYNNEISEKSEIFDDQFSVERPDGSNFTLKIRSTKLEDSAMYFCASISWRGSTDTQYFGPGTRLTVL.

The chain recombines TRBV28 with TRBJ2-3, with D hard to call. CDR3 length: 13 residues. V dropped 5 bases and J dropped 5 bases, with 11 bases sitting between them. Germline CDR1 reads MDHEN; CDR2 reads SYDVKM. In DNA form, the CDR3 reads TGTGCCAGCAGTCTCGCCGGGCAAGATACGCAGTATTTT. Residues: CASSLAGQDTQYF.

The chain uses TRBV29-1 and TRBJ2-4; D perhaps matches TRBD2 (6 bases). This CDR3 region has 17 residues. CDR1 and CDR2 (germline): SQVTM, ANQGSEA. Trimming left V 6 bases short and J 2 bases short, with 23 bases between. CDR3 protein: CSVVTPSRGGTKNIQYF. CDR3 nucleotides: TGCAGCGTCGTTACACCATCTAGGGGAGGAACCAAAAACATTCAGTACTTC.

This clone was seen only a few times. CDR3 bases: TGCGCCAGCAGTTGGCCCAGTGACGAGCAGTACTTC. Translation gives CASSWPSDEQYF. This chain connects TRBV23-1 to TRBJ2-7, with unresolved D. TRBV23-1 is designated an ORF whose function remains uncertain. V lost 5 bases and J 5 bases, leaving 10 bases between the germline ends. The CDR3 has 12 residues.

The chain carries TRBV23-1 and TRBJ2-7; D unresolved. TRBV23-1 is sorted into the ORF group, with uncertain function. This CDR3 spans 16 amino acids. Trimming shortened V by 0 bases and J by 9 bases, and 21 bases separated the two germline ends. The CDR3 coding sequence is TGCGCCAGCAGTCAATCGATAGGGCGAACTGTCAAAGCGCAGTACTTC. The encoded protein is CASSQSIGRTVKAQYF.

V is TRBV7-8 and J is TRBJ2-3, with 13 bases matching TRBD2. The ends lost 5 bases at V and 8 bases at J; junction bases unmatched: 7. Germline values: CDR1 SGHVS, CDR2 FQNEAQ. The CDR3 is made up of 15 amino acids. The CDR3 spells CASSPPGLAGTTQYF. The DNA of the CDR3 is TGTGCCAGCAGCCCGCCGGGACTAGCGGGGACTACGCAGTATTTT.

The chain has TRBV11-2 and TRBJ2-3; TRBD2 matches 7 bases. Germline V CDR1 and CDR2: SGHAT, FQNNGV. After removal of 3 bases from V and 1 base from J, the junction contained 4 bases not matched to a gene. The CDR3 is 15 residues long. CDR3 nucleotides: TGTGCCAGCAGCTTTTTGGCGGGAGGCACAGATACGCAGTATTTT. The encoded protein is CASSFLAGGTDTQYF.

This clone has just one count. The chain joins TRBV13 to TRBJ1-2, with 10 positions matching TRBD1. Losses at the gene ends were 5 bases for V and 0 bases for J; bases not matched to a gene: 9. The V gene's germline CDR1 is PRHDT and CDR2 FYEKMQ (reference sequence). This CDR3 is 17 amino acids long. The CDR3 spells CASSILTDRGANYGYTF. CDR3 DNA: TGTGCCAGCAGCATCCTAACGGACAGGGGGGCTAACTATGGCTACACCTTC.

As regards this clone: This sample also contains other DNA sequences that code for the same CDR3. The chain is built from TRBV29-1 and TRBJ2-1; 14 nucleotides line up with TRBD2. This CDR3 has 15 amino acids. The trim removed 3 bases at V and 8 bases at J, leaving 6 bases unmatched. From germline, CDR1 is SQVTM and CDR2 ANQGSEA. The CDR3 sequence is CSVEGTSGSLDEQFF. DNA of the CDR3: TGCAGCGTTGAGGGGACTAGCGGGAGTCTCGATGAGCAGTTCTTC.

The CDR3 loop reads CASSEAGVPNNEQFF. The DNA of the CDR3 is TGTGCCAGCAGTGAAGCGGGGGTTCCCAACAATGAGCAGTTCTTC. This chain uses TRBV6-4 with TRBJ2-1; 8 positions agree with TRBD2. Trimming cost V 3 bases and J 5 bases; bases outside gene matches: 6. Germline V gene sequence: CDR1 MRHNA, CDR2 SNTAGT. This CDR3 is 15 amino acids long.

The gene calls are TRBV23-1 and TRBJ1-6; D uncertain. TRBV23-1 is an ORF, and what it does is uncertain. The V end lost 6 bases, the J end lost 6 bases, and 12 bases lay between the germline ends. The CDR3 is made up of 14 amino acids. The CDR3 reads CASRVPASNSPLHF. The DNA of the CDR3 is TGCGCCAGCAGAGTTCCGGCTAGTAATTCACCCCTCCACTTT.

The rearrangement uses TRBV7-2 and TRBJ2-3, with a possible D match to TRBD2 (6 bases). This CDR3 spans 16 amino acids. Trimming left V 5 bases short and J 3 bases short, with 18 bases between. Germline values: CDR1 SGHTA, CDR2 FQGNSA. CDR3 nucleotide sequence: TGTGCCAGCAGCCCCGCGTGGCGGGCGGGGACAGATACGCAGTATTTT. The encoded protein is CASSPAWRAGTDTQYF.

The rearrangement joins TRBV18 to TRBJ2-1; D gene ambiguous. Trimming removed 4 bases from V and 6 bases from J, with 10 bases in between. Per germline, CDR1 KGHSH and CDR2 LQKENI. This CDR3 region has 13 residues. DNA of the CDR3: TGTGCCAGCTCACGGTCGATGCTCAATGAGCAGTTCTTC. Its translation is CASSRSMLNEQFF.

This chain joins TRBV29-1 and TRBJ1-3, with D maybe TRBD1 (6 bases). Per the germline V gene, CDR1 is SQVTM and CDR2 is ANQGSEA. The CDR3 covers 14 residues. V dropped 7 bases and J dropped 0 bases, with 13 bases sitting between them. The CDR3, as DNA: TGCAGCGCCACGGGGGCTCTCTCTGGAAACACCATATATTTT. Amino acids: CSATGALSGNTIYF.

A single count supports this clone. The chain is built from TRBV30 and TRBJ1-5; D is unclear. CDR1 GTSNPN and CDR2 SVGIG come from the germline V gene (reference sequence). Trimming left V 0 bases short and J 5 bases short, with 11 bases between. CDR3 length: 14 amino acids. The CDR3 is CAWSVSRNDQPQHF. As DNA, the CDR3 is TGTGCCTGGAGTGTTAGTCGGAATGATCAGCCCCAGCATTTT.

This sequence joins TRBV6-6 and TRBJ2-1, with 8 positions matching TRBD2. This CDR3 is 14 amino acids long. Germline-derived CDR1 and CDR2 are MNHNY and SVGAGI (reference sequence). Losses at the gene ends were 2 bases for V and 6 bases for J; bases not matched to a gene: 3. The CDR3 coding sequence is TGTGCCAGCAGTTACGGACTAGCCGGCAATGAGCAGTTCTTC. It specifies CASSYGLAGNEQFF.

This clone was seen more than once but under ten times. This chain uses TRBV10-3 with TRBJ2-1; 9 nucleotides align to TRBD2. V lost 3 bases, J lost 5 bases, and 5 bases stayed unmatched. Germline assignment: CDR1 ENHRY and CDR2 SYGVKD. The CDR3 runs 15 residues. The CDR3 DNA reads as TGTGCCATCAGTGAAACTAGCGGGTTGGACAATGAGCAGTTCTTC. Residues: CAISETSGLDNEQFF.